What follows are 3 T cell receptor beta chains derived from one specimen sequenced in a study of cytomegalovirus exposure and HLA in healthy donors. Vbeta (60) and Jbeta (13) primers were used in the PCR. Sequenced by immunoSEQ multiplex PCR; TCRdb stores in-frame clones only, minus some. The table lists 140,000 to 150,000 clones, roughly 77% of them singletons. Sample: PBMCs. The receptors here all came from a male donor in good health and CMV-seronegative.

The chain carries TRBV6-5 and TRBJ1-1, with TRBD1 matching over 7 bases. The CDR3 runs to 15 residues. The junction had 14 bases not matched to a gene; V was cut back by 6 bases and J by 7 bases. Germline CDR1 reads MNHEY; CDR2 reads SVGAGI. DNA for the CDR3: TGTGCCAGCAGCCCCCCCCTGACAGGGAGGATTGAAGCTTTCTTT. Its translation: CASSPPLTGRIEAFF.

The chain has TRBV28 and TRBJ1-1, with no clear D. V lost 8 bases and J 3 bases, leaving 16 bases between the germline ends. This CDR3 has 14 amino acids. The germline V gene has CDR1 MDHEN and CDR2 SYDVKM. This CDR3 is CASQAVGSYTEAFF. CDR3 DNA: TGTGCCAGCCAGGCAGTGGGCAGCTACACTGAAGCTTTCTTT.

This clone came up once. The gene calls are TRBV13 and TRBJ1-4, with 7 bases aligning to TRBD1. V shed 0 bases and J 8 bases; nucleotides not matched to a gene: 9. CDR1 PRHDT and CDR2 FYEKMQ come from the germline V gene (reference sequence). The CDR3 is 16 residues long. CDR3 amino acids: CASSLGLKGAGEKLFF. In DNA form, the CDR3 reads TGTGCCAGCAGCTTAGGCCTAAAGGGGGCCGGGGAAAAACTGTTTTTT.